This section outlines one TCR beta chain sequence together with its context. PCR amplification relied on 60 Vbeta primers (plus 13 Jbeta primers). Only in-frame clones appear in the TCRdb table, and some are missing; sequencing was by immunoSEQ multiplex PCR. The profile shows 120,000 or so clones, around two thirds of them singletons. The V gene lost 8 bases and the J gene lost 3 bases, with 11 bases spanning the gap. Looked up from germline, CDR1 is MNHNS and CDR2 is SASEGT. There are 12 residues in the CDR3. The data are from a study of cytomegalovirus exposure and HLA in healthy donors. This TCR came from a woman in her thirties or forties in good health and CMV-seropositive. J is TRBJ2-7 and V is TRBV6-1, with TRBD1 as a possible D gene (5 bases). Sequenced sample: PBMCs. CDR3 sequence: CASGQGSYEQYF. The CDR3 coding sequence is TGTGCCAGCGGGCAGGGAAGCTACGAGCAGTACTTC.